This TCR beta chain was observed in a study of persistence of HIV-infected CD4 T cells. Across the study: Up to about 200 mL blood was drawn at multiple time points; a couple of donors had single-time leukapheresis.

An overlapping HIV-1 Gag peptide pool stimulated these cells at roughly 1 ug/peptide/mL. CD40L/CD69 double-negative CD45RO-high memory CD4+ T cells were collected. Donors were HIV-1-infected adults who began suppressive ART during chronic infection. CDR1 is LGHDT, CDR2 YNNKEL, per germline (reference sequence). V shed 4 bases and J 4 bases; nucleotides not matched to a gene: 6. The CDR3 covers 16 residues. This clone was seen more than once but under ten times. The antigen remains unidentified. The immunoSEQ assay was version 4, run in survey mode. The data were produced by immunoSEQ multiplex PCR, yet TCRdb's version contains in-frame clones alone and is incomplete. The repertoire includes approximately 36,000 clones, 85% to 90% of them detected once, and 5% to 6.5% sits in the top ten.

The chain couples TRBV3-1 (or the pseudogene TRBV3-2) to TRBJ2-3, with 12 nucleotides matching TRBD2. The origin of this receptor is an adult with HIV. The donor label of this sample is uncertain. The input for sequencing was cultured CD4+ T cells from PBMCs, taken from a patient who received antiretroviral therapy. In nucleotides, the CDR3 is TGTGCCAGCAGCCCCCTCCTAGCGGGGGGGGCAGATACGCAGTATTTT. Residues: CASSPLLAGGADTQYF.